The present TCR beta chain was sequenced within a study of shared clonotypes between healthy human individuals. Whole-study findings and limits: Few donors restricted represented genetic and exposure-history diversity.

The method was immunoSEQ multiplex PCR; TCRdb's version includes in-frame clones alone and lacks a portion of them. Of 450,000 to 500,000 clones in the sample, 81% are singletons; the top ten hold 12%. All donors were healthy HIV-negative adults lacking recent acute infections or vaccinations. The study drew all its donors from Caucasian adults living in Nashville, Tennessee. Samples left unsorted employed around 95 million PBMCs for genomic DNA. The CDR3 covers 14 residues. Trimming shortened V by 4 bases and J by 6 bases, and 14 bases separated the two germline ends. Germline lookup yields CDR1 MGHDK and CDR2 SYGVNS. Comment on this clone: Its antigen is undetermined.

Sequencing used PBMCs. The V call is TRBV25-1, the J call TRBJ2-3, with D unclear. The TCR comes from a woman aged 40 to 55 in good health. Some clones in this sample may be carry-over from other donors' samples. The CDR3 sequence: CASSAPYGVDTQYF. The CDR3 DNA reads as TGTGCCAGCAGTGCCCCGTATGGGGTTGATACGCAGTATTTT.